This T cell receptor beta chain came from a study of blood T cell repertoires in COVID-19. Overall study context: Italy, Spain and the United States were the sources of the convalescent and acute COVID-19 samples. Nucleic acid was either cDNA or gDNA, and it came from T cells, B-cell-depleted T cells, or PBMCs.

The CDR3 sequence is 19 residues long. Looked up from germline, CDR1 is SGHVS and CDR2 is FQNEAQ. V dropped 5 bases and J dropped 4; count of bases not matched to a gene: 13. Original processing notes: Amplification from reference gene primers served as the basis for estimated nucleated cell counts. TCRdb's table, derived via immunoSEQ multiplex PCR, lists solely in-frame clones and lacks some. D and trimming come from the DNA, and the V and J calls and clone size come from that table. The top ten clones hold 8.4% of a sample with under 150,000 clones, around 81% of them seen once. The clonotype comes from a woman aged 55-75 years with active or convalescent COVID-19. The material sequenced was peripheral blood. V and J are TRBV7-8 and TRBJ2-2; TRBD2 matches at 13 bases. The chain's CDR3 is CASSPTGLAGTWITGELFF. The CDR3 bases are TGTGCCAGCAGCCCGACGGGACTAGCGGGAACTTGGATCACCGGGGAGCTGTTTTTT.